The present entry profiles one TCR beta chain with its context. Its antigen is unidentified. Germline loops: CDR1 SGHTA, CDR2 FQGNSA. Trimming cost V 6 bases and J 1 base; bases outside gene matches: 3. The CDR3 totals 14 residues. The entry originates in a study of T-cell reconstitution after alpha-beta-depleted transplantation in children. Study-wide findings and caveats: It was surviving recipient T cells and thymic progenitors that gave some patients high TCRbeta diversity at day 60.

TCRbeta library construction was performed incorporating unique molecular identifiers. MiXCR was run by TCRdb on the PCR reads, yielding one entry per CDR3 protein. The sample has about 130,000 distinct CDR3 sequences, more than 9.5% seen once. The TCR was taken from a girl under two years old who had a stem cell transplant for combined immunodeficiency, so the T cells may come from the graft donor. Specimen: PBMCs, mostly from graft donor cells, collected 180 days after TCRalphabeta/CD19-depleted stem cell transplant. The chain carries TRBV7-2 and TRBJ1-5; 7 nucleotides line up with TRBD1. CDR3 DNA sequence: TGTGCCAGCAGGGTACAGGGGAGCAATCAGCCCCAGCATTTT. Encoded protein: CASRVQGSNQPQHF.